This T cell receptor beta chain was found in a study of T cells in Graves' hyperthyroidism and ophthalmopathy. The source material, RNA transcripts, was used to amplify TCR beta CDR3 regions. HTBI primers drove first-round RT-PCR of the TCR CDR3. From the multiplex PCR reads, TCRdb called clonotypes with MiXCR, one entry per CDR3 protein. The sample has 550,000 to 600,000 distinct CDR3 sequences; about 43% are singletons. The study's findings and limits: Onset of ophthalmopathy came a median roughly 6.5 months after the model predicted it.

This CDR3 contains 15 residues. V was trimmed by 0 bases and J by 0 bases, leaving 9 bases between them. Germline assignment: CDR1 SGHRS and CDR2 YFSETQ. Notes on this clonotype: Its matching antigen is unknown.

Based on clinical symptoms, serum thyroxine and TRAb, thyroid ultrasound and orbital computed tomography, diagnoses were reached. Material: peripheral blood or thyroid tissue (not recorded which). The receptor's source is an adult woman with Graves' disease, either hyperthyroidism or ophthalmopathy (not recorded which). This chain joins TRBV5-1 and TRBJ1-2; D is uncertain. CDR3 amino acids: CASSLDTTSNYGYTF. The CDR3 nucleotides read TGCGCCAGCAGCTTGGACACTACCTCTAACTATGGCTACACCTTC.